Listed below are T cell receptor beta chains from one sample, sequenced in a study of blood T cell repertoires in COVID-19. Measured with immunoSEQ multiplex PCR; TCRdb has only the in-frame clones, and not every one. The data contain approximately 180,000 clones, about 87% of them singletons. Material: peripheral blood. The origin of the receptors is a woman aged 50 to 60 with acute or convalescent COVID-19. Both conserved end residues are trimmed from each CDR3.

CDR3: ASSGLGPGQGNEQY; V: TRBV19
CDR3: ASSRGAGGRNEQF; V: TRBV4-1
CDR3: ASSLFQSNEKLF; V: TRBV5-1
CDR3: ASSPLRNEQF; V: TRBV7-9
CDR3: ASSESGQGRLAEAF; V: TRBV10-2
CDR3: ASSHLNQGNEQF; V: TRBV4-3
CDR3: ASSFQGTGNQPQH; V: TRBV7-2
CDR3: ASSQSPLSEF; V: TRBV14
CDR3: AISAGGGSNQPQH; V: TRBV10-3
CDR3: ASSSLTGANTEAF; V: TRBV5-1
CDR3: ASRDRDYTEAF; V: TRBV5-1
CDR3: ASSQAERGGYGELF; V: TRBV4-1
CDR3: ASSPLQGAGT; V: TRBV19
CDR3: ATGQGEKLF; V: TRBV6-5
CDR3: ASSREGGRFF; V: TRBV19
CDR3: ASSQGTGRETQY; V: TRBV3-1/TRBV3-2
CDR3: AWSVGTGYRSPLH; V: TRBV30
CDR3: ASSGGEGTEAF; V: TRBV7-7
CDR3: ASRPLQSNGYT; V: TRBV19
CDR3: ASTLWGQNTEAF; V: TRBV6-5
CDR3: ASSPYPTSGGVGEQY; V: TRBV7-6
CDR3: ASSWGPGQGGIGQF; V: TRBV5-1
CDR3: ASSFLLREQETQY; V: TRBV5-6
CDR3: ASSNRGRETQY; V: TRBV6-6
CDR3: ASSQEERSSYEQY; V: TRBV4-2
CDR3: ASTAGSYEQY; V: TRBV2
CDR3: ASSPPVGGPSSYNEQF; V: TRBV18
CDR3: AWSVGVNTEAF; V: TRBV30
CDR3: ASAIGGADYGYT; V: TRBV5-4
CDR3: ASSMATENTEAF; V: TRBV19
CDR3: ASSPGQGALDTQY; V: TRBV18
CDR3: ASSSSPGDPRETQY; V: TRBV19
CDR3: ASSYARDRGGEQY; V: TRBV6-5
CDR3: ASSDEYYGYT; V: TRBV6-1
CDR3: ASSIGPRQRAF; V: TRBV19
CDR3: ASSPTGTNQPQH; V: TRBV7-2
CDR3: ASSFDRGFTEAF; V: TRBV5-1
CDR3: ASSNVGCQQY; V: TRBV21-1
CDR3: ASSFRGETQY; V: TRBV27
CDR3: ASSQDIPARGYT; V: TRBV4-3
CDR3: AISGDRDFYGYT; V: TRBV10-3
CDR3: ASNPGQGVNTEAF; V: TRBV19
CDR3: AWSGSSYNEQF; V: TRBV30